The 12 T cell receptor beta chains below were found in one sample sequenced in a study of CD8 T cells in Susac syndrome (dated by TCRdb to 2018 to 2020). Receptors were amplified or captured by the immunoSEQ multiplex PCR assay. RNA was extracted using the RNeasy kit, and roughly 0.45 to 1 ug of the RNA was reverse transcribed with random hexamers. Through fastp at Q25 and MiXCR, TCRdb rebuilt clones from the public reads, retaining in-frame beta chains. Every distinct CDR3 protein forms one entry, paired with its most common genes and DNA. This sample holds some 200,000 distinct CDR3 sequences; almost 96% were observed only once. The ten largest clones capture 0.09% to 0.1% of the sample. Sequencing was carried out using CD4+ T cells from PBMCs. The source of these receptors is a human donor with Susac syndrome.

V usage is TRBV20-1 and J usage is TRBJ2-1; TRBD1 might be the D (6 bases). This CDR3 comprises 15 residues. Per the germline V gene, CDR1 is DFQATT and CDR2 is SNEGSKA (reference sequence). The V and J ends lost 0 bases and 5 bases respectively, with 14 bases between them. Here the CDR3 DNA reads TGCAGTGCTAGAGATTTCGAGACAGGACACAATGAGCAGTTCTTC. It yields the protein CSARDFETGHNEQFF.

This clonotype was seen once. The chain employs TRBV30 and TRBJ1-2; D is possibly TRBD1 (5 bases). The CDR3 runs to 13 residues. The germline gives CDR1 GTSNPN, CDR2 SVGIG (reference sequence). Here the CDR3 reads CAVGTPANYGYTF. DNA of the CDR3: TGTGCGGTAGGGACCCCGGCTAACTATGGCTACACCTTC.

The V and J genes are TRBV20-1 and TRBJ2-1; TRBD2 agrees at 7 bases. This CDR3 has 14 residues. CDR1 DFQATT and CDR2 SNEGSKA come from the germline V gene (reference sequence). After removal of 6 bases from V and 7 bases from J, the junction contained 12 bases not matched to a gene. The CDR3 sequence: CSATGGQIGNEQFF. CDR3 in DNA: TGCAGTGCGACGGGGGGTCAAATAGGAAATGAGCAGTTCTTC.

This chain connects TRBV20-1 to TRBJ2-3; 11 bases map to TRBD2. Trimming cost V 4 bases and J 4 bases; bases outside gene matches: 10. This CDR3 is 16 amino acids long. CDR1 is DFQATT, CDR2 SNEGSKA, per germline (reference sequence). The CDR3 is CSAITSGGSSADTQYF. CDR3 DNA: TGCAGTGCTATAACTAGCGGGGGCAGTAGCGCAGATACGCAGTATTTT.

The chain links TRBV30 to TRBJ2-1, with D unclear. Germline CDR1 GTSNPN, CDR2 SVGIG (reference sequence). Trimming took off 5 bases at V and 10 bases at J, with 24 bases between the two ends. CDR3 size: 15 residues. The DNA for the CDR3 is TGTGCCTGGTACCCCCTGGGGTATGGAAATAAGGAGCAGTTCTTC. Translating it yields CAWYPLGYGNKEQFF. Full variable domain (rest looked up from reference TRBV30 and TRBJ2-1): SQTIHQWPATLVQPVGSPLSLECTVEGTSNPNLYWYRQAAGRGLQLLFYSVGIGQISSEVPQNLSASRPQDRQFILSSKKLLLSDSGFYLCAWYPLGYGNKEQFFGPGTRLTVL.

In this sample, this clonotype turned up a few times. J is TRBJ2-7 and V is TRBV29-1; D possibly corresponds to TRBD2 (5 bases). V lost 7 bases to trimming and J lost 6 bases, with 19 bases between them. Germline V CDR1 and CDR2: SQVTM, ANQGSEA. The CDR3 spans 13 residues. The CDR3 DNA is TGCAGCGCCCGGGGATTCAGGACCGGCGAGCAGTACTTC. Translated: CSARGFRTGEQYF.

The V and J genes are TRBV30 and TRBJ1-2; 7 bases agree with TRBD1. From germline, CDR1 is GTSNPN and CDR2 SVGIG (reference sequence). Germline trimming cut 1 base from V and 4 bases from J; bases unmatched to any gene: 6. This CDR3 has 14 amino acids. The CDR3 DNA follows: TGTGCCTGGAGTGCCGAGACAGGGTTCTATGGCTACACCTTC. This sequence encodes CAWSAETGFYGYTF.

The rearrangement links TRBV27 to TRBJ2-3; the D is unclear. CDR1 is MNHEY and CDR2 is SMNVEV in the germline V gene (reference sequence). V lost 7 bases and J 0 bases, leaving 14 bases between the germline ends. This CDR3 contains 15 residues. The CDR3 DNA reads TGTGCCAGCACCTTGCAGGACCCTAGCACAGATACGCAGTATTTT. It encodes CASTLQDPSTDTQYF.

This chain joins TRBV12-3 or TRBV12-4 and TRBJ1-6; TRBD1 aligns across 8 bases. There are 13 residues in the CDR3. The V segment lost 10 bases and the J segment 7 bases; nucleotides outside the gene matches: 6. The CDR3 here is CATHRDRNSPLHF. The CDR3 DNA sequence: TGTGCCACCCACCGGGACAGGAATTCACCCCTCCACTTT.

CDR3 region: CASSYSLGAGYEQYF. The CDR3 DNA sequence: TGTGCCAGCAGTTACTCGTTGGGGGCAGGCTACGAGCAGTACTTC. The J gene is TRBJ2-7, the V gene TRBV6-5; D perhaps matches TRBD1 (6 bases). Germline loops: CDR1 MNHEY, CDR2 SVGAGI. Trimming left V 0 bases short and J 3 bases short, with 12 bases between. The CDR3 has 15 residues.

This sequence joins TRBV29-1 and TRBJ1-4, with D perhaps matching TRBD1 (5 bases). Germline V gene sequence: CDR1 SQVTM, CDR2 ANQGSEA. This CDR3 spans 14 amino acids. Trimming shortened V by 1 base and J by 6 bases, and 12 bases separated the two germline ends. The CDR3 spells CSVEGSRDYEKLFF. DNA of the CDR3: TGCAGCGTTGAAGGTTCCAGGGACTATGAAAAACTGTTTTTT.

The chain links TRBV6-2 or TRBV6-3 to TRBJ2-5, with TRBD1 identical over 7 bases. With 0 bases clipped from V and 2 bases from J, the junction kept 6 bases outside the gene matches. CDR1 is MNHEY and CDR2 is SVGEGT in the germline V gene. The CDR3 length is 16 residues. The CDR3 loop reads CASSYSITGVQETQYF. In DNA form, the CDR3 reads TGTGCCAGCAGTTACTCGATAACAGGGGTACAAGAGACCCAGTACTTC.